This T cell receptor beta chain was sequenced in a study of blood T cells in healthy people across ages. Points from the study as a whole: Long-lived donors carried more naive CD4+ cells and greater diversity than aged donors. The recorded TCR beta diversity per million T cells decreased in a roughly linear manner with age.

The germline V gene encodes CDR1 MGHDK and CDR2 SYGVNS. The CDR3 is 13 residues long. V was pared by 4 bases and J by 7 bases, with 4 bases of the junction left unmatched. Alongside a J-beta primer mix, a sample-barcoded 5' primer served in a second PCR lasting about 6 to 12 cycles. All samples yielded 3 million or more CDR3-containing paired-end reads. Via MiXCR, TCRdb re-called the 5' RACE reads, giving one row per CDR3 protein. The table has over 1,500,000 distinct CDR3 sequences, roughly 52% seen once. Each sample provided at least 5.5 micrograms of extracted total RNA. The table lists this clonotype with a few counts. Its specificity is unknown.

The chain has TRBV25-1 and TRBJ2-7; 10 positions agree with TRBD1. The sequence derives from a woman aged 40 to 49 in good health. Sequenced material: blood. In nucleotides, the CDR3 is TGTGCCAGCAGTGGACAGGGGGCGGGTGAGCAGTACTTC. It translates to CASSGQGAGEQYF.